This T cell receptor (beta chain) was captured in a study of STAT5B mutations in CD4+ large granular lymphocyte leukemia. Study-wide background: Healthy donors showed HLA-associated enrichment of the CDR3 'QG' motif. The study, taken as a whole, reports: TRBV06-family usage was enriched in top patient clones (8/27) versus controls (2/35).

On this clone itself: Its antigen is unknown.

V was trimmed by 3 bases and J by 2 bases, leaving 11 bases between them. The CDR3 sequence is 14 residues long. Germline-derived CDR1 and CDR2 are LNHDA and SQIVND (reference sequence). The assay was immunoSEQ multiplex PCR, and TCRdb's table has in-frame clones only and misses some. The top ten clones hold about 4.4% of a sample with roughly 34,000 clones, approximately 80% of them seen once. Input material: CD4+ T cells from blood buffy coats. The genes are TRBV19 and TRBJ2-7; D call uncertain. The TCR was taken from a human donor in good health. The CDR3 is CASSITVSAYEQYF. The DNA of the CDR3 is TGTGCCAGTAGTATTACGGTATCAGCCTACGAGCAGTACTTC.